This TCR beta chain was captured in a study of PD-1 blockade in classical Hodgkin lymphoma. Study results and caveats: Whoever responded completely had baseline diversity much like that seen in newly diagnosed patients. In CD4+ cells, TCR diversity went up significantly by C4D1, but in CD8+ cells it did not.

Produced via immunoSEQ multiplex PCR; TCRdb's table is partial and in-frame only. The table shows roughly 19,000 clones, with approximately 84% occurring only once. For this clone: Its antigen is unknown.

Germline CDR1 reads MDHEN; CDR2 reads SYDVKM. The CDR3 is made up of 13 amino acids. V lost 8 bases to trimming and J lost 5 bases, with 13 bases between them. Every patient was affected by relapse after autologous stem cell transplantation, while exposure to brentuximab vedotin was not uniform. The TCR sequence derives from a human donor with classical Hodgkin lymphoma. The chain joins TRBV28 to TRBJ1-5; D might be TRBD1 (5 bases). Sequenced here: peripheral blood mononuclear cells (PBMCs), sampled at baseline. The CDR3 region has the DNA TGTGCCAGCTGCAGGGACGGTTATCAGCCCCAGCATTTT. It codes for CASCRDGYQPQHF.